The 7 T cell receptor beta chains below were found in one sample sequenced in a study of cytomegalovirus exposure and HLA in healthy donors. TCRdb keeps only in-frame clones here, not all; method: immunoSEQ multiplex PCR. The sample shows under 80,000 clones, more than 80% of them seen only once. The sequencing sample was made of PBMCs. These receptors came from a young woman in good health and CMV-seronegative.

This clone came up once. The rearrangement links TRBV28 to TRBJ2-6; 7 bases are shared with TRBD1. After removal of 6 bases from V and 2 bases from J, the junction contained 13 bases not matched to a gene. CDR1 is MDHEN, CDR2 SYDVKM, per germline. The CDR3 covers 18 residues. The CDR3 bases are TGTGCCAGCAGCCGTAACAGGGGTAGTAGCACTGGGGCCAACGTCCTGACTTTC. It codes for CASSRNRGSSTGANVLTF. Filled out from reference TRBV28 and TRBJ2-6, the complete variable domain reads DVKVTQSSRYLVKRTGEKVFLECVQDMDHENMFWYRQDPGLGLRLIYFSYDVKMKEKGDIPEGYSVSREKKERFSLILESASTNQTSMYLCASSRNRGSSTGANVLTFGAGSRLTVL.

The CDR3 nucleotides are TGTGCCATCAGTGAGACTGTCTTTGGCTACACCTTC. Its translation is CAISETVFGYTF. This sequence joins TRBV10-3 and TRBJ1-2; D is ambiguous. Germline V gene sequence: CDR1 ENHRY, CDR2 SYGVKD. V was cut by 2 bases and J by 7 bases, with 8 bases left in between. The CDR3 is 12 amino acids.

V is TRBV21-1 and J is TRBJ2-1; the DNA was not used to check the table's D call, TRBD2. TRBV21-1 is an annotated pseudogene. The CDR3 is 15 amino acids. The CDR3 DNA reads as TGTGCCAGCCCGCGCACCGAGGCTAGTGTTAATGAGCAGTTCTTC. Protein: CASPRTEASVNEQFF.

This clone was picked up one time. This chain uses TRBV10-3 with TRBJ2-7; 10 bases agree with TRBD2. Germline V CDR1 and CDR2: ENHRY, SYGVKD. The length of the CDR3 is 18 residues. With V trimmed by 4 bases and J by 3 bases, 15 bases remained unmatched. The CDR3 sequence is CAISGGGGSGGHLYEQYF. CDR3 bases: TGTGCCATCAGTGGAGGGGGAGGTAGCGGGGGGCATCTCTACGAGCAGTACTTC.

The chain is built from TRBV7-2 and TRBJ2-2, with D unclear. Germline CDR1 SGHTA, CDR2 FQGNSA. V was cut by 2 bases and J by 5 bases, with 15 bases left in between. The CDR3 spans 16 residues. CDR3 in amino acids: CASSLILELATGELFF. In DNA, the CDR3 is TGTGCCAGCAGCTTAATTTTGGAATTAGCTACCGGGGAGCTGTTTTTT. The entire variable domain, with the rest obtained from reference TRBV7-2 and TRBJ2-2, is as follows: GAGVSQSPSNKVTEKGKDVELRCDPISGHTALYWYRQSLGQGLEFLIYFQGNSAPDKSGLPSDRFSAERTGGSVSTLTIQRTQQEDSAVYLCASSLILELATGELFFGEGSRLTVL.

J is TRBJ2-1 and V is TRBV28; tentative D call: TRBD1 (5 bases). Deletions cut 6 bases from V and 8 bases from J, with 20 bases between. The CDR3 covers 15 residues. The V gene's germline CDR1 is MDHEN and CDR2 SYDVKM. The CDR3 region has the DNA TGTGCCAGCAGGGGGTTGGGCCAGGGCCCGGATGAGCAGTTCTTC. It specifies CASRGLGQGPDEQFF.

The chain combines TRBV5-1 with TRBJ2-3; 10 bases match TRBD1. The V gene's germline CDR1 is SGHRS and CDR2 YFSETQ. The CDR3 consists of 16 residues. The J segment lost 4 bases and the V segment lost 3 bases, leaving 8 bases of the junction unmatched. The DNA for the CDR3 is TGCGCCAGCAGCTCCGTGCGACAGGGGGCGGCAGATACGCAGTATTTT. Translating gives CASSSVRQGAADTQYF.